Here is one T cell receptor beta chain with its context. Its antigen remains unknown. The sample originates from a study of T cell clones after liver transplantation. Across the whole study: TCRbeta sequencing after a pre-transplant mixed lymphocyte reaction identified graft-donor-reactive clones, later tracked in post-transplant blood. Until 12-24 months post-transplant, subjects got standard immunosuppression and no induction. The study, taken as a whole, reports: Graft donor-reactive T cells may have migrated into the graft rather than being deleted. In a couple of subjects, few donor cells limited the measurable donor-reactive repertoire.

The data were produced by immunoSEQ multiplex PCR, yet TCRdb's version contains in-frame clones alone and is incomplete. The table records fewer than 20,000 clones, over 70% of them present only once. The origin of this receptor is a human donor who received a liver transplant. The sequences come from CD8+ T cells from blood, collected before liver transplant.

The CDR3 protein is CASSFAAGAGGYTF. The CDR3 DNA follows: TGTGCCAGCAGTTTCGCGGCGGGGGCAGGTGGCTACACCTTC. The chain recombines TRBV5-8 with TRBJ1-2, with TRBD1 as a possible D gene (6 bases). CDR1 is SGHTS, CDR2 YDEGEE, per germline. Trimming removed 5 bases at V and 7 bases at J, with 18 bases between. The CDR3 consists of 14 residues.